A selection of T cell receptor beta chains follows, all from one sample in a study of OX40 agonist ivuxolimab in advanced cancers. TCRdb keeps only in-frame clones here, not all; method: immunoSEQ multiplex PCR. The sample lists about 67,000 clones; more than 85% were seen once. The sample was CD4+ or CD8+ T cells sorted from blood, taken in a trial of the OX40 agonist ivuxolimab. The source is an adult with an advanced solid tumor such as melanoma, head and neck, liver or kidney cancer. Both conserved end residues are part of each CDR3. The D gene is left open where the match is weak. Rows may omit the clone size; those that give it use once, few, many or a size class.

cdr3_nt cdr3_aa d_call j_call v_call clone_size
TGCGCCAGCAGGGCGTCCTACCAGAGCTCTGGAAACACCATATATTTT CASRASYQSSGNTIYF NA TRBJ1-3 TRBV4-3 NA
TGTGCCAGCAGCTTAGCGTTCAGGGGGCGTGCTGAGCAGTTCTTC CASSLAFRGRAEQFF TRBD1 TRBJ2-1 TRBV11-2 NA
TGCGCCAGCAGTGAGTCGGGATTCCTCAGGACTGAAGCTTTCTTT CASSESGFLRTEAFF NA TRBJ1-1 TRBV10-2 NA
TGCAGCGCTACTGGACCCAATGAGCAGTTCTTC CSATGPNEQFF NA TRBJ2-1 TRBV20-1 NA
TGTGCCAGCAGCCCACGTCCTGGGACGGGACAACCCTCCTACGAGCAGTACTTC CASSPRPGTGQPSYEQYF NA TRBJ2-7 TRBV7-4 few
TGTGCCAGTACAGGGGCAGAAGCTTTCTTT CASTGAEAFF NA TRBJ1-1 TRBV19 NA
TGTGCCACCAGCATCGGGGGGTTCGAGCAGTACTTC CATSIGGFEQYF TRBD2 TRBJ2-7 TRBV15 NA
TGTGCCAGCAGTCCCGGAGGGGATGAGCAGTTCTTC CASSPGGDEQFF NA TRBJ2-1 TRBV27 NA
TGTGCCAGCAGCGTAGCCGACTCTGGAAACACCATATATTTT CASSVADSGNTIYF NA TRBJ1-3 TRBV9 NA
TGTGCCAGCAGCTTAGGCCCAGGGGGCGCATCCTACGAGCAGTACTTC CASSLGPGGASYEQYF TRBD1 TRBJ2-7 TRBV11-1 NA
TGTGCCAGCAGTCCCACAGGGGGCACAGATACGCAGTATTTT CASSPTGGTDTQYF TRBD1 TRBJ2-3 TRBV6-4 many
TGCGCCAGCAGCTTGGCCCGACAGATCGACTCCTACAATGAGCAGTTCTTC CASSLARQIDSYNEQFF NA TRBJ2-1 TRBV5-1 NA
TGTGCCAGCAGCGTAGAGGGTGGACTAGTTCGTTATGGGTCCTACAATGAGCAGTTCTTC CASSVEGGLVRYGSYNEQFF TRBD2 TRBJ2-1 TRBV9 NA
TGTGCCAGCAGTTTATCCCCCACGGGAAATGGCTACACCTTC CASSLSPTGNGYTF NA TRBJ1-2 TRBV27 NA
TGTGCCAGCAGTGCAACGGGGGTCAGCTCCTACAATGAGCAGTTCTTC CASSATGVSSYNEQFF NA TRBJ2-1 TRBV25-1 NA
TGTGCCAGCAGCCTCACCCCCGGACTAGCGGTTAGCTCCTACGAGCAGTACTTC CASSLTPGLAVSSYEQYF TRBD2 TRBJ2-7 TRBV14 NA
TGTGCCAGCAGCTTGTTGGGTAGCGGGAGGAACACAGATACGCAGTATTTT CASSLLGSGRNTDTQYF TRBD2 TRBJ2-3 TRBV5-4 once
TGTGCCAGCAGCTTGGCTGGGTTGCGACAGCCCCAGCATTTT CASSLAGLRQPQHF NA TRBJ1-5 TRBV5-6 NA
TGTGCCAGCAGCTCGATGAAGCCTACGCAGTATTTT CASSSMKPTQYF NA TRBJ2-3 TRBV7-9 once
TGCGCCAGCAGCCAAGCGCTAGCGGGAGAAGATGAGCAGTTCTTC CASSQALAGEDEQFF TRBD2 TRBJ2-1 TRBV4-1 NA
TGTGCCAGCAGTTACACATCCCGGGGAAGGAAAAGCTCCTACGAGCAGTACTTC CASSYTSRGRKSSYEQYF NA TRBJ2-7 TRBV6-8 NA
TGTGCCAGCAGCTCAGTAGGTGCAGGGGCCAACGTCCTGACTTTC CASSSVGAGANVLTF NA TRBJ2-6 TRBV28 NA
TGTGCAAGTCGCTCCCTAGCGGGAAGGCAGGCGGCCCAGTACTTC CASRSLAGRQAAQYF NA TRBJ2-5 TRBV12-2 NA
TGTGCCAGCAGCCTATGGACTAGCGGGAGTAGTTCGGAGACCCAGTACTTC CASSLWTSGSSSETQYF TRBD2 TRBJ2-5 TRBV28 NA
TGTGCCAGCAGCCAAGTATTCCGCTCCGAGCAGTACTTC CASSQVFRSEQYF NA TRBJ2-7 TRBV14 NA
TGTGCCAGCAGCTTCCGTGCAAGGTCCTACGAGCAGTACTTC CASSFRARSYEQYF NA TRBJ2-7 TRBV5-6 NA